This T cell receptor beta chain was identified in a study of blood T cell repertoires in COVID-19. The wider study: Donors in the United States, Italy and Spain gave samples during acute or convalescent COVID-19.

Under the authors' procedure: Scientists estimated how many nucleated cells there were by amplifying reference gene primers. The assay was immunoSEQ multiplex PCR, and TCRdb's table has in-frame clones only and misses some. For V, J and clone size, that table is used; D and trimming come from the DNA. The sample has about 190,000 clones, 82% seen once. Trimming took 0 bases from V and 2 from J; bases not matched to a gene: 13. Germline V gene lookup returns CDR1 SGHNT and CDR2 YYREEE (reference sequence). The length of the CDR3 is 18 residues. The specimen sequenced was peripheral blood. The clonotype was recovered from a woman in her fifties or sixties with COVID-19, enrolled during active disease. The chain recombines TRBV5-4 with TRBJ1-2; 7 bases agree with TRBD1. CDR3 residues: CASSLEQGSDSTNYGYTF. As DNA, the CDR3 is TGTGCCAGCAGCTTGGAACAGGGGTCCGATTCCACAAACTATGGCTACACCTTC.